This T cell receptor beta chain was obtained from a study of T cells in Graves' hyperthyroidism and ophthalmopathy. This CDR3 contains 15 residues. CDR1 is DFQATT and CDR2 is SNEGSKA in the germline V gene (reference sequence). J was trimmed by 4 bases and V by 6 bases; bases with no gene match: 9. Amplified regions were TCR beta CDR3 sequences from RNA transcripts. The study used the HTBI primer set for a first-round RT-PCR of the TCR CDR3. TCRdb ran MiXCR on the multiplex PCR reads and lists one entry per CDR3 protein. The data contain about 590,000 distinct CDR3 sequences, around 16% of them seen just once; the ten biggest clones take up 6.5% to 8%. This clonotype was counted ten times or more. What it binds is not known. If no ophthalmopathy progression occurred within 18 months, Graves' hyperthyroidism was stable. The diagnostic basis comprised clinical symptoms, serum thyroxine and TRAb, thyroid ultrasound and orbital computed tomography.

Findings and caveats of the study: Blood also contained most expanded thyroid clonotypes above 0.001.

The sequence was obtained from a young woman with Graves' hyperthyroidism. Sequences were obtained from blood. The chain uses TRBV20-1 and TRBJ2-1, with TRBD2 matching over 10 bases. CDR3 sequence reads: CSASRVAGGYNEQFF. CDR3 DNA: TGCAGTGCGTCGAGGGTAGCGGGAGGTTACAATGAGCAGTTCTTC.